Sequencing of this TCR beta chain was carried out in a study of cytomegalovirus exposure and HLA in healthy donors. Study-level results: Subsequent analysis showed first-cohort TCR clusters tending to co-occur in some 120 validation repertoires. Testing in vitro showed a few CMV-associated chains specific for CMV antigens. Reportedly, diagnosis of cytomegalovirus status by the classifier showed high specificity and sensitivity.

Comment on this clone: As yet, its antigen is unknown.

Germline loops: CDR1 LGHNT, CDR2 FRNRAP. This CDR3 comprises 15 residues. J was trimmed by 9 bases and V by 1 base; bases with no gene match: 8. Produced via immunoSEQ multiplex PCR; TCRdb's table is partial and in-frame only. The sample carries some 60,000 clones, approximately 96% recorded once. What was sequenced was PBMCs. The rearrangement joins TRBV12-5 to TRBJ2-1; 8 bases map to TRBD1. This sequence was found in a man between 18 and 29 years old in good health and CMV-seronegative. The CDR3 protein is CASGLGTTGGGEQFF. The CDR3 nucleotides are TGTGCTAGTGGTTTGGGGACCACAGGGGGAGGTGAGCAGTTCTTC.